This is a list of T cell receptor beta chains from one sample in a study of control samples from healthy donors and cancer patients. Profiled with immunoSEQ multiplex PCR; TCRdb holds only in-frame clones, not every one. The sample holds 140,000 or so clones, just under 95% seen once. The material sequenced was PBMCs. The receptor source for this set is a man between 60 and 75 years old with colorectal cancer. Each CDR3 is given with its conserved first and last residue. D genes are given only for firm matches. Not every row has a clone size; where given, it reads once, few, many or a size class.

J: TRBJ1-1; D: NA; size: NA; V: TRBV21-1; CDR3: CASIDRGLNTEAFF; DNA: TGTGCCAGCATCGACAGGGGACTTAACACTGAAGCTTTCTTT
J: TRBJ1-6; D: NA; size: NA; V: TRBV19; CDR3: CASSPQGSGNSPLHF; DNA: TGTGCCAGTAGTCCACAGGGTTCAGGCAATTCACCCCTCCACTTT
J: TRBJ1-6; D: NA; size: NA; V: TRBV5-5; CDR3: CASSFRLQGGNSPLHF; DNA: TGTGCCAGCAGCTTCCGCCTACAGGGAGGTAATTCACCCCTCCACTTT
J: TRBJ2-5; D: NA; size: NA; V: TRBV12-3/TRBV12-4; CDR3: CASSLMSETQYF; DNA: TGTGCCAGCAGTTTGATGTCAGAGACCCAGTACTTC
J: TRBJ1-2; D: TRBD1; size: NA; V: TRBV19; CDR3: CASSRGDSEIYGYTF; DNA: TGTGCCAGTAGTAGAGGGGACAGTGAGATCTATGGCTACACCTTC
J: TRBJ2-3; D: TRBD2; size: once; V: TRBV18; CDR3: CASSPTPSGGTDTQYF; DNA: TGTGCCAGCTCACCCACTCCTAGCGGGGGCACAGATACGCAGTATTTT
J: TRBJ1-6; D: TRBD1; size: NA; V: TRBV10-2; CDR3: CASRTGSSYNSPLHF; DNA: TGCGCCAGCCGGACAGGGAGCTCCTATAATTCACCCCTCCACTTT
J: TRBJ1-5; D: NA; size: NA; V: TRBV5-8; CDR3: CASSSWTDNQPQHF; DNA: TGTGCCAGCAGCTCTTGGACAGACAATCAGCCCCAGCATTTT
J: TRBJ1-3; D: NA; size: NA; V: TRBV7-2; CDR3: CASRSGEHGNIIYF; DNA: TGTGCCAGCAGGTCGGGGGAGCACGGAAACATCATATATTTT
J: TRBJ1-2; D: NA; size: NA; V: TRBV5-1; CDR3: CASSSVLGLLGDYGYTF; DNA: TGCGCCAGCAGCTCCGTTTTGGGACTCCTGGGTGACTATGGCTACACCTTC
J: TRBJ1-2; D: NA; size: NA; V: TRBV4-2; CDR3: CASSQDLWSNYGYTF; DNA: TGTGCCAGCAGCCAAGATCTTTGGAGTAACTATGGCTACACCTTC
J: TRBJ1-2; D: TRBD1; size: NA; V: TRBV19; CDR3: CASSIGDREFYGYTF; DNA: TGTGCCAGTAGTATAGGGGACAGGGAGTTCTATGGCTACACCTTC
J: TRBJ2-2; D: NA; size: NA; V: TRBV5-1; CDR3: CASSLSPGTDTGELFF; DNA: TGCGCCAGCAGCTTGTCCCCGGGAACGGACACCGGGGAGCTGTTTTTT
J: TRBJ2-3; D: TRBD2; size: once; V: TRBV4-1; CDR3: CASSPRLARDTQYF; DNA: TGCGCCAGCAGCCCCAGACTAGCGAGAGATACGCAGTATTTT
J: TRBJ1-2; D: TRBD1; size: NA; V: TRBV29-1; CDR3: CSDSVTGDGYTF; DNA: TGCAGCGACAGTGTTACAGGGGATGGCTACACCTTC
J: TRBJ1-5; D: NA; size: NA; V: TRBV4-1; CDR3: CASSPQGLNQPQHF; DNA: TGCGCCAGCAGCCCACAGGGACTCAATCAGCCCCAGCATTTT
J: TRBJ2-7; D: NA; size: once; V: TRBV4-3; CDR3: CASSQAGAGREQYF; DNA: TGCGCCAGCAGCCAAGCAGGGGCAGGACGAGAGCAGTACTTC
J: TRBJ2-2; D: NA; size: NA; V: TRBV9; CDR3: CASSVGGDGAGELFF; DNA: TGTGCCAGCAGCGTAGGGGGTGACGGAGCCGGGGAGCTGTTTTTT
J: TRBJ2-2; D: NA; size: NA; V: TRBV7-2; CDR3: CAVGEAGTGELFF; DNA: TGTGCCGTCGGGGAGGCGGGCACCGGGGAGCTGTTTTTT
J: TRBJ2-5; D: NA; size: NA; V: TRBV19; CDR3: CASSTMTGAVETQYF; DNA: TGTGCCAGTAGTACGATGACAGGTGCGGTAGAGACCCAGTACTTC
J: TRBJ2-3; D: NA; size: NA; V: TRBV7-2; CDR3: CASSLLPRTTDTQYF; DNA: TGTGCCAGCAGCTTATTACCCCGGACGACAGATACGCAGTATTTT
J: TRBJ1-5; D: NA; size: NA; V: TRBV25-1; CDR3: CASSDWGNNQPQHF; DNA: TGTGCCAGCAGTGACTGGGGGAACAATCAGCCCCAGCATTTT
J: TRBJ1-1; D: NA; size: NA; V: TRBV4-1; CDR3: CASSHPGNTEAFF; DNA: TGCGCCAGCAGCCACCCGGGGAACACTGAAGCTTTCTTT
J: TRBJ2-5; D: NA; size: NA; V: TRBV19; CDR3: CASSMQGRETQYF; DNA: TGTGCCAGTAGTATGCAGGGGCGAGAGACCCAGTACTTC
J: TRBJ2-2; D: NA; size: NA; V: TRBV10-1; CDR3: CATRASLTGELFF; DNA: TGCGCCACCAGGGCCAGTCTGACCGGGGAGCTGTTTTTT
J: TRBJ1-1; D: TRBD1; size: few; V: TRBV14; CDR3: CASSPRPGTGTNTEAFF; DNA: TGTGCCAGCAGCCCACGTCCCGGGACAGGGACGAACACTGAAGCTTTCTTT
J: TRBJ2-5; D: TRBD2; size: NA; V: TRBV30; CDR3: CAWSAGTSGGETQYF; DNA: TGTGCCTGGAGTGCCGGGACTAGCGGGGGAGAGACCCAGTACTTC
J: TRBJ2-2; D: NA; size: NA; V: TRBV10-1; CDR3: CASIKTGEVTGELFF; DNA: TGCGCCAGCATTAAAACAGGGGAGGTAACCGGGGAGCTGTTTTTT
J: TRBJ1-1; D: TRBD1; size: NA; V: TRBV6-6; CDR3: CASSSLQGVTEAFF; DNA: TGTGCCAGCAGTTCCTTACAGGGGGTCACTGAAGCTTTCTTT
J: TRBJ1-2; D: NA; size: NA; V: TRBV11-2; CDR3: CASRKQSNYGYTF; DNA: TGTGCCAGCAGGAAACAGAGTAACTATGGCTACACCTTC
J: TRBJ2-4; D: TRBD1; size: NA; V: TRBV25-1; CDR3: CASSDGVRQGNIQYF; DNA: TGTGCCAGCAGTGATGGGGTGAGACAGGGTAACATTCAGTACTTC
J: TRBJ1-1; D: TRBD1; size: NA; V: TRBV9; CDR3: CASSVGGDRADGTEAFF; DNA: TGTGCCAGCAGCGTAGGGGGGGACAGGGCAGATGGCACTGAAGCTTTCTTT
J: TRBJ2-2; D: NA; size: NA; V: TRBV19; CDR3: CASSIAGGTGELFF; DNA: TGTGCCAGTAGTATAGCCGGAGGGACCGGGGAGCTGTTTTTT
J: TRBJ1-6; D: NA; size: NA; V: TRBV5-4; CDR3: CASSLDQGRGSPLHF; DNA: TGTGCCAGCAGCTTGGATCAGGGGCGGGGGTCACCCCTCCACTTT
J: TRBJ1-1; D: NA; size: NA; V: TRBV6-5; CDR3: CATRPQGVNTEAFF; DNA: TGTGCCACCAGGCCCCAGGGAGTCAACACTGAAGCTTTCTTT
J: TRBJ2-5; D: TRBD2; size: NA; V: TRBV11-2; CDR3: CASSLLAGGPGETQYF; DNA: TGTGCCAGCAGCTTACTAGCGGGGGGGCCGGGTGAGACCCAGTACTTC
J: TRBJ2-1; D: TRBD2; size: NA; V: TRBV7-2; CDR3: CASSLAQGLPYNEQFF; DNA: TGTGCCAGCAGCTTAGCTCAGGGACTACCCTACAATGAGCAGTTCTTC
J: TRBJ1-5; D: NA; size: once; V: TRBV29-1; CDR3: CSVEEVINSPGDQPQHF; DNA: TGCAGCGTTGAAGAGGTAATTAACAGCCCGGGGGATCAGCCCCAGCATTTT
J: TRBJ1-5; D: TRBD1; size: NA; V: TRBV4-3; CDR3: CASSPDRDQPQHF; DNA: TGCGCCAGCAGCCCGGACAGGGATCAGCCCCAGCATTTT
J: TRBJ1-4; D: NA; size: NA; V: TRBV20-1; CDR3: CSANVGKLFF; DNA: TGCAGTGCCAACGTCGGAAAACTGTTTTTT
J: TRBJ2-3; D: NA; size: NA; V: TRBV7-9; CDR3: CASSSGGASGTDTQYF; DNA: TGTGCCAGCAGCTCAGGTGGGGCTAGCGGCACAGATACGCAGTATTTT
J: TRBJ1-4; D: NA; size: NA; V: TRBV18; CDR3: CASSPGVGGEKLFF; DNA: TGTGCCAGCTCACCGGGGGTCGGGGGTGAAAAACTGTTTTTT
J: TRBJ1-4; D: TRBD1; size: NA; V: TRBV6-2/TRBV6-3; CDR3: CASSYSKTGDRDLLANEKLFF; DNA: TGTGCCAGCAGTTACTCGAAAACAGGGGACAGGGATCTCCTAGCTAATGAAAAACTGTTTTTT
J: TRBJ1-1; D: NA; size: NA; V: TRBV19; CDR3: CASNQGNAAFF; DNA: TGTGCCAGTAATCAGGGGAACGCAGCTTTCTTT
J: TRBJ2-3; D: NA; size: NA; V: TRBV3-1/TRBV3-2; CDR3: CASSQDNGLRGTDTQYF; DNA: TGTGCCAGCAGCCAAGATAATGGCCTGCGGGGCACAGATACGCAGTATTTT
J: TRBJ2-5; D: NA; size: few; V: TRBV7-2; CDR3: CASSLVGSKETQYF; DNA: TGTGCCAGCAGCTTAGTAGGGAGCAAGGAGACCCAGTACTTC
J: TRBJ1-1; D: NA; size: NA; V: TRBV6-5; CDR3: CASRGRVVNTEAFF; DNA: TGTGCCAGCAGAGGGAGGGTGGTGAACACTGAAGCTTTCTTT
J: TRBJ1-5; D: NA; size: few; V: TRBV19; CDR3: CASSVLLQGGRNQPQHF; DNA: TGTGCCAGTAGTGTCCTCCTACAGGGTGGACGCAATCAGCCCCAGCATTTT
J: TRBJ2-5; D: NA; size: NA; V: TRBV14; CDR3: CASSYASRGTPEETQYF; DNA: TGTGCCAGCAGCTACGCTAGTCGGGGTACACCTGAAGAGACCCAGTACTTC
J: TRBJ1-3; D: NA; size: NA; V: TRBV4-1; CDR3: CASSQQKGNTIYF; DNA: TGCGCCAGCAGCCAACAAAAAGGAAACACCATATATTTT
J: TRBJ2-6; D: TRBD1; size: NA; V: TRBV4-3; CDR3: CASSRDSSGANVLTF; DNA: TGCGCCAGCAGTCGGGACAGTTCTGGGGCCAACGTCCTGACTTTC
J: TRBJ2-3; D: TRBD2; size: NA; V: TRBV4-1; CDR3: CASSPRDYPSTDTQYF; DNA: TGCGCCAGCAGCCCGAGGGACTACCCTAGCACAGATACGCAGTATTTT
J: TRBJ2-2; D: NA; size: NA; V: TRBV11-2; CDR3: CASSRGVAIPTGELFF; DNA: TGTGCCAGCAGCAGAGGTGTGGCAATCCCCACCGGGGAGCTGTTTTTT